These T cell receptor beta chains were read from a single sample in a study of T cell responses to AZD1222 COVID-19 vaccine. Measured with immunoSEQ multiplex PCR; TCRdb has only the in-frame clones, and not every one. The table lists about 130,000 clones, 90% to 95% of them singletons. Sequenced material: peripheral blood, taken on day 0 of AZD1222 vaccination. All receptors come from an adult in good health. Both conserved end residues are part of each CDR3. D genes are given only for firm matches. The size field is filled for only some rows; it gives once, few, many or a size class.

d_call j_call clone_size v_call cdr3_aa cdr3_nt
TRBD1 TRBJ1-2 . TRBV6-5 CASSFLVQGRGYGYTF TGTGCCAGCAGTTTCCTCGTACAGGGGCGAGGCTATGGCTACACCTTC
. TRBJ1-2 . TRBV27 CASSWSGGSNYGYTF TGTGCCAGCAGTTGGTCGGGGGGAAGTAACTATGGCTACACCTTC
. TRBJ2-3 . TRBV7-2 CASSIPRTGESTDTQYF TGTGCCAGCAGTATTCCCCGGACGGGGGAGAGCACAGATACGCAGTATTTT
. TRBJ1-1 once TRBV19 CASSPGWATEAFF TGTGCCAGTAGTCCAGGTTGGGCCACTGAAGCTTTCTTT
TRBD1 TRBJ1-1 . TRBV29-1 CSGNRGNTEAFF TGCAGCGGTAACAGGGGAAACACTGAAGCTTTCTTT
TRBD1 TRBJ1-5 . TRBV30 CACKTGTGNQPQHF TGTGCCTGCAAGACAGGGACGGGCAATCAGCCCCAGCATTTT
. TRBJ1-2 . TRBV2 CASREVGQSNYGYTF TGTGCCAGCAGGGAAGTTGGACAGAGTAACTATGGCTACACCTTC
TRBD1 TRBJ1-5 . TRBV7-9 CASSQGVMSQPQHF TGTGCCAGCAGCCAGGGGGTGATGAGTCAGCCCCAGCATTTT
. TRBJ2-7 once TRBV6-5 CASRADSEQYF TGTGCCAGCAGAGCGGACAGCGAGCAGTACTTC
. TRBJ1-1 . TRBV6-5 CASKHLSRAEAFF TGTGCCAGCAAGCATCTGTCTCGCGCTGAAGCTTTCTTT
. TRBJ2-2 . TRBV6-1 CASSEAGWGSGAGELFF TGTGCCAGCAGTGAAGCCGGTTGGGGTTCCGGCGCCGGGGAGCTGTTTTTT
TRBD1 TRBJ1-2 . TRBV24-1 CATSAQRQGHPYGYTF TGTGCCACCAGTGCTCAGAGACAGGGTCATCCCTATGGCTACACCTTC
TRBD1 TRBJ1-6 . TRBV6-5 CASSTYDRVYSPLHF TGTGCCAGCAGTACCTACGACAGGGTATATTCACCCCTCCACTTT